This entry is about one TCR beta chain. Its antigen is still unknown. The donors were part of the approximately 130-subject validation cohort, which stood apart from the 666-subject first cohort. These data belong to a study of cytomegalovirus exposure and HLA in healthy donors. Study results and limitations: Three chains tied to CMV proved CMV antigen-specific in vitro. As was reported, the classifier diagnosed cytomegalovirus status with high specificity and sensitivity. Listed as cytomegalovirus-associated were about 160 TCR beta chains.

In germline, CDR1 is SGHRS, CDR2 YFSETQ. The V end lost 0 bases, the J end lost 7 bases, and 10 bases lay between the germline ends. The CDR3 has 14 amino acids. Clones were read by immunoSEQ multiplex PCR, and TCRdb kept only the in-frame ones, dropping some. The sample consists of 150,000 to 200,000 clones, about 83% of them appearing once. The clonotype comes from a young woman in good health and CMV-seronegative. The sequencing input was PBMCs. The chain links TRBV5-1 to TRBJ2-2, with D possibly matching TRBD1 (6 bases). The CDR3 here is CASSLDRASGELFF. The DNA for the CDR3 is TGCGCCAGCAGCTTGGACAGGGCTAGCGGGGAGCTGTTTTTT. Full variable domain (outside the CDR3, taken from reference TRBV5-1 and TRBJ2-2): KAGVTQTPRYLIKTRGQQVTLSCSPISGHRSVSWYQQTPGQGLQFLFEYFSETQRNKGNFPGRFSGRQFSNSRSEMNVSTLELGDSALYLCASSLDRASGELFFGEGSRLTVL.